These T cell receptor beta chains were read from a single sample in a study of T cells in Graves' hyperthyroidism and ophthalmopathy. TCRdb ran MiXCR on the multiplex PCR reads and lists one entry per CDR3 protein. The table records about 290,000 distinct CDR3 sequences, roughly 15% of them present only once. The sequencing input was blood. The receptors come from a woman in her fifties or sixties with Graves' hyperthyroidism that later progressed to Graves' ophthalmopathy. Each CDR3 is given with its conserved first and last residue. A D gene is named only where the DNA matches it firmly. The listing skips clone size in some rows; elsewhere it reads once, few, many or a size class.

TRBD1	few	TRBJ1-1	TRBV7-3	CASSYMGQTNTEAFF	TGTGCCAGCAGCTACATGGGACAGACGAACACTGAAGCTTTCTTT
NA	few	TRBJ2-4	TRBV7-9	CASSSMTGRGIGDQYF	TGTGCCAGCAGCTCGATGACAGGGCGGGGTATCGGGGATCAGTACTTC
NA	few	TRBJ2-1	TRBV19	CASTPADPSYNEQFF	TGTGCCAGTACTCCGGCGGATCCCTCCTACAATGAGCAGTTCTTC
TRBD2	few	TRBJ2-3	TRBV4-1	CASSHRLAGGGRTDTQYF	TGCGCCAGCAGCCACAGACTAGCGGGAGGCGGGAGGACAGATACGCAGTATTTT
TRBD1	few	TRBJ1-6	TRBV3-1	CASSQDSQGGSPLHF	TGTGCCAGCAGCCAAGATTCCCAGGGGGGCTCACCCCTCCACTTT
NA	many	TRBJ2-7	TRBV7-2	CASSLGGGGGADEQYF	TGTGCCAGCAGCTTAGGTGGCGGTGGGGGGGCAGACGAGCAGTACTTC
NA	many	TRBJ1-4	TRBV15	CATAPLGVPEKLFF	TGTGCCACCGCACCCCTGGGGGTTCCTGAAAAACTGTTTTTT
NA	many	TRBJ2-7	TRBV2	CASSEQRASYEQYF	TGTGCCAGCAGTGAACAGAGGGCCTCCTACGAGCAGTACTTC
NA	many	TRBJ2-7	TRBV13	CASSLAATGHYEQYF	TGTGCCAGCAGCTTAGCCGCGACGGGACACTACGAGCAGTACTTC
TRBD1	many	TRBJ1-5	TRBV20-1	CSATGQGLGSNQPQHF	TGCAGTGCCACGGGACAGGGACTAGGAAGCAATCAGCCCCAGCATTTT
TRBD1	many	TRBJ1-2	TRBV7-2	CASTQGQIINYGYTF	TGTGCCAGCACCCAGGGACAGATCATTAACTATGGCTACACCTTC
TRBD1	many	TRBJ2-2	TRBV7-3	CASRKDRVTGELFF	TGTGCCAGCAGGAAAGACAGGGTGACCGGGGAGCTGTTTTTT
NA	many	TRBJ1-5	TRBV13	CASSSNQPQHF	TGTGCCAGCAGCTCCAATCAGCCCCAGCATTTT
NA	many	TRBJ1-4	TRBV28	CASSPTLTGEKLFF	TGTGCCAGCAGTCCCACACTAACTGGTGAAAAACTGTTTTTT
TRBD1	NA	TRBJ1-1	TRBV12-5	CASGLVLGTEAEAFF	TGTGCTAGTGGTTTGGTACTCGGGACAGAGGCTGAAGCTTTCTTT
TRBD1	few	TRBJ1-5	TRBV6-1	CACSEPPTGRNQPQHF	TGTGCCTGCAGTGAACCCCCGACAGGGCGCAATCAGCCCCAGCATTTT
NA	many	TRBJ2-5	TRBV18	CASSPRQQETQYF	TGTGCCAGCAGCCCCCGACAGCAAGAGACCCAGTACTTC
TRBD2	NA	TRBJ2-5	TRBV29-1	CSALAGTVETQYF	TGCAGCGCACTAGCGGGAACGGTAGAGACCCAGTACTTC
TRBD2	many	TRBJ2-7	TRBV18	CASSNAGDYEQYF	TGTGCCAGCTCCAATGCGGGAGATTACGAGCAGTACTTC
NA	many	TRBJ1-5	TRBV30	CAWSHKKGQPQHF	TGTGCCTGGAGCCACAAAAAAGGGCAGCCCCAGCATTTT
TRBD2	few	TRBJ2-1	TRBV20-1	CSASTLGLAGDEQFF	TGCAGTGCTAGCACTCTGGGACTAGCGGGAGACGAGCAGTTCTTC
NA	many	TRBJ1-3	TRBV3-1	CASSPAGFGNTIYF	TGTGCCAGCAGCCCCGCAGGGTTCGGAAACACCATATATTTT
NA	many	TRBJ2-7	TRBV7-9	CASSITGTPEEQYF	TGTGCCAGCAGTATTACCGGGACCCCGGAGGAGCAGTACTTC
NA	many	TRBJ2-5	TRBV28	CASSLLPGIYQETQYF	TGTGCCAGCAGTTTATTACCGGGGATTTACCAGGAGACCCAGTACTTC
NA	many	TRBJ2-1	TRBV27	CAGGASYNEQFF	TGTGCCGGGGGGGCCTCCTACAATGAGCAGTTCTTC
NA	few	TRBJ2-1	TRBV4-1	CASSQENTKQFF	TGCGCCAGCAGCCAAGAGAACACCAAGCAGTTCTTC
NA	many	TRBJ1-5	TRBV28	CASSLFGNQPQHF	TGTGCCAGCAGTTTATTCGGCAATCAGCCCCAGCATTTT
TRBD2	NA	TRBJ2-7	TRBV10-2	CASSEVGGGREQYF	TGCGCCAGCAGTGAGGTGGGGGGGGGACGCGAGCAGTACTTC
TRBD2	many	TRBJ2-3	TRBV27	CASSWVGTRAADTQYF	TGTGCCAGCAGCTGGGTCGGGACTAGGGCGGCAGATACGCAGTATTTT
TRBD2	many	TRBJ2-1	TRBV7-3	CASSLRLAGGYNEQFF	TGTGCCAGCAGCTTACGACTAGCGGGAGGGTACAATGAGCAGTTCTTC
NA	many	TRBJ1-1	TRBV18	CASSLIKNTEAFF	TGTGCCAGCTCACTTATTAAGAACACTGAAGCTTTCTTT
TRBD1	NA	TRBJ2-3	TRBV15	CATSRGDSPTSTDTQYF	TGTGCCACCAGCAGGGGGGACAGCCCTACTAGCACAGATACGCAGTATTTT
TRBD1	NA	TRBJ2-5	TRBV2	CASRPGTGGTQYF	TGTGCCAGCAGGCCCGGGACAGGCGGGACCCAGTACTTC
NA	many	TRBJ1-2	TRBV5-1	CASSLGVTDYGYTF	TGCGCCAGCAGCTTGGGAGTAACGGACTATGGCTACACCTTC
NA	NA	TRBJ2-4	TRBV7-9	CASSRDGKNIQYF	TGTGCCAGCAGCCGGGACGGTAAAAACATTCAGTACTTC
NA	many	TRBJ2-1	TRBV24-1	CATSSPPDSPNDEQFF	TGTGCCACCAGTTCTCCCCCAGACTCCCCTAATGATGAGCAGTTCTTC
TRBD1	many	TRBJ2-1	TRBV20-1	CSARDHGTGFYNEQFF	TGCAGTGCTAGAGATCACGGGACAGGGTTCTACAATGAGCAGTTCTTC
TRBD2	many	TRBJ2-5	TRBV5-1	CASSLTRTSGSETQYF	TGCGCCAGCAGCTTAACGCGGACTAGCGGGAGTGAGACCCAGTACTTC
TRBD1	few	TRBJ1-4	TRBV9	CASSASQGMEEKLFF	TGTGCCAGCAGCGCGTCACAGGGGATGGAGGAAAAACTGTTTTTT